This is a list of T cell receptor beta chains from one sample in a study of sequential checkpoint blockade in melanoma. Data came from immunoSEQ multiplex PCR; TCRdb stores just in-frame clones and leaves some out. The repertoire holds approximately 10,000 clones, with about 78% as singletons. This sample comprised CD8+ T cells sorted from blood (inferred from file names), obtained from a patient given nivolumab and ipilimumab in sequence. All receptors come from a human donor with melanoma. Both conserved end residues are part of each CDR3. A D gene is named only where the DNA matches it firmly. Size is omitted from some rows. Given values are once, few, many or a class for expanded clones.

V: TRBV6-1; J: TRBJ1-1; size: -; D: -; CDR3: CASSVGGGNTEAFF; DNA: TGTGCCAGCAGTGTTGGGGGGGGGAACACTGAAGCTTTCTTT
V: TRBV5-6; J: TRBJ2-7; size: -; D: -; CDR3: CASSLTLSAHYEQYF; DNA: TGTGCCAGCAGCTTGACCCTTTCAGCTCACTACGAGCAGTACTTC
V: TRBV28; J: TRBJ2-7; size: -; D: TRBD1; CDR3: CASSLTGVPYEQYF; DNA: TGTGCCAGCAGCCTCACAGGGGTTCCCTACGAGCAGTACTTC
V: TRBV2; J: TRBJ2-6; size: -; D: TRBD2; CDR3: CASILAGAAPSGANVLTF; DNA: TGTGCCAGCATCCTAGCGGGAGCGGCACCCTCTGGGGCCAACGTCCTGACTTTC
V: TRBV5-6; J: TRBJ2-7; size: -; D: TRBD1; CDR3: CASSSGQRLSSEQYF; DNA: TGTGCCAGCAGCTCGGGACAGCGACTATCAAGCGAGCAGTACTTC
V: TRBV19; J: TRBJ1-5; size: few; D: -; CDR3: CAVRGGESPQHF; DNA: TGTGCCGTCAGAGGGGGGGAATCGCCCCAGCATTTT
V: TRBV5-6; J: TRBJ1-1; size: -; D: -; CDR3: CASSLAGHKNTEAFF; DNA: TGTGCCAGCAGCTTGGCCGGACACAAGAACACTGAAGCTTTCTTT
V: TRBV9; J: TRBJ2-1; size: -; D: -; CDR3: CASSEREGDEQFF; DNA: TGTGCCAGCAGCGAACGGGAAGGAGATGAGCAGTTCTTC
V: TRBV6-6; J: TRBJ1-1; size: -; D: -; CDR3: CASTGGRGEAFF; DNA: TGTGCCAGCACGGGGGGGCGTGGTGAAGCTTTCTTT
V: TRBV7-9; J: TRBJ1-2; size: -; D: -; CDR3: CASSLAAGPNYGYTF; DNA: TGTGCCAGCAGCTTAGCGGCGGGGCCCAACTATGGCTACACCTTC
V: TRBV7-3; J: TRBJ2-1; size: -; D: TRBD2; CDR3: CASSPGVAGARGGVDNEQFF; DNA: TGTGCCAGCAGCCCCGGGGTAGCGGGGGCCAGGGGAGGGGTGGACAATGAGCAGTTCTTC
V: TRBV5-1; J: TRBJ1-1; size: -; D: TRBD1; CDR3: CASSRETGLNTEAFF; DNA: TGCGCCAGCAGCCGCGAGACAGGGCTAAACACTGAAGCTTTCTTT
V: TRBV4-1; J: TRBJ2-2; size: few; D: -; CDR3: CASSRIAANTGELFF; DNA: TGCGCCAGCAGCCGAATAGCAGCGAACACCGGGGAGCTGTTTTTT
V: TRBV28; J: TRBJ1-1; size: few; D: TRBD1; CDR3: CASSLFSGQGGTEAFF; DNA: TGTGCCAGCAGTTTATTTTCGGGACAGGGAGGCACTGAAGCTTTCTTT